The rows below give T cell receptor beta chains drawn from one sample of a study of persistence of HIV-infected CD4 T cells. These receptors' targets are unknown. Sequencing used immunoSEQ multiplex PCR; TCRdb keeps in-frame clones, though not all of them. The data contain over 60,000 clones, roughly 77% of them singletons. Here the sequenced sample was CD4+ T cells sorted from PBMCs after 18-hour stimulation, taken from a patient who received antiretroviral therapy. The receptors originated from an adult man with HIV who was CMV-seropositive. Both conserved end residues are part of each CDR3. Each record gives: V gene, J gene, D gene, clone size, CDR3 protein, CDR3 DNA. D genes are given only for firm matches. Size values are once, few and many counts, or a class for expanded clones, and some rows have none.

TRBV5-1	TRBJ2-1	TRBD1	.	CASSVDRVYNEQFF	TGCGCCAGCAGCGTGGACAGGGTCTACAATGAGCAGTTCTTC
TRBV5-1	TRBJ2-3	.	.	CASSLRRFGADTQYF	TGCGCCAGCAGCTTAAGGCGTTTCGGGGCAGATACGCAGTATTTT
TRBV5-1	TRBJ2-3	TRBD1	.	CASSLYNRGNTDTQYF	TGCGCCAGCAGCTTATATAACAGGGGCAACACAGATACGCAGTATTTT
TRBV6-5	TRBJ2-2	.	.	CASSPDRRTGELFF	TGTGCCAGCAGCCCAGACCGAAGGACCGGGGAGCTGTTTTTT
TRBV28	TRBJ1-5	TRBD1	.	CASSLTGAGQPQHF	TGTGCCAGCAGTTTGACAGGGGCGGGCCAGCCCCAGCATTTT
TRBV2	TRBJ2-3	TRBD1	.	CASTWDSLTDTQYF	TGTGCCAGCACCTGGGACAGCCTCACAGATACGCAGTATTTT
TRBV19	TRBJ2-6	.	.	CASSAAIRTAGANVLTF	TGTGCCAGTAGTGCAGCCATACGGACAGCAGGGGCCAACGTCCTGACTTTC
TRBV28	TRBJ1-4	.	few	CASSLNLGEKLFF	TGTGCCAGCAGTTTGAATCTCGGGGAAAAACTGTTTTTT
TRBV2	TRBJ2-1	.	.	CASSEAKPTYNEQFF	TGTGCCAGCAGTGAAGCTAAGCCAACCTACAATGAGCAGTTCTTC
TRBV3-1/TRBV3-2	TRBJ2-1	.	.	CASSQDSPGRDSYNEQFF	TGTGCCAGCAGCCAAGACTCCCCCGGCAGGGACTCCTACAATGAGCAGTTCTTC
TRBV9	TRBJ1-1	TRBD1	.	CASSGGQGHTEAFF	TGTGCCAGCAGCGGAGGACAGGGTCACACTGAAGCTTTCTTT
TRBV11-3	TRBJ2-3	TRBD2	.	CASSRFSGGNGDTQYF	TGTGCCAGCAGCCGATTTAGCGGGGGGAACGGAGATACGCAGTATTTT
TRBV3-1/TRBV3-2	TRBJ2-7	TRBD1	.	CASSQGQGFEQYF	TGTGCCAGCAGCCAAGGACAGGGGTTCGAGCAGTACTTC
TRBV19	TRBJ2-2	TRBD2	.	CASSSGGATGELFF	TGTGCCAGTAGTAGCGGGGGGGCCACCGGGGAGCTGTTTTTT
TRBV6-6	TRBJ2-3	.	.	CASRVDSTDTQYF	TGTGCCAGCAGAGTCGACAGCACAGATACGCAGTATTTT
TRBV28	TRBJ1-6	TRBD1	.	CASSPRTGSGRNSPLHF	TGTGCCAGCAGCCCGAGGACAGGGAGTGGTAGGAATTCACCCCTCCACTTT
TRBV5-1	TRBJ1-5	.	.	CASSLAGTSNQPQHF	TGCGCCAGCAGCTTGGCCGGGACAAGCAATCAGCCCCAGCATTTT
TRBV20-1	TRBJ2-1	.	.	CSARGYNEQFF	TGCAGTGCTAGAGGGTACAATGAGCAGTTCTTC
TRBV19	TRBJ2-1	TRBD2	.	CASSGGWNTPGGNEQFF	TGTGCCAGTAGTGGAGGGTGGAATACACCGGGGGGCAATGAGCAGTTCTTC
TRBV4-1	TRBJ2-2	.	.	CASSDRGNTGELFF	TGCGCCAGCAGCGATCGGGGGAACACCGGGGAGCTGTTTTTT
TRBV14	TRBJ2-2	.	.	CASSHQIYPGELFF	TGTGCCAGCAGCCATCAGATCTACCCCGGGGAGCTGTTTTTT
TRBV3-1/TRBV3-2	TRBJ1-4	.	once	CASSIDREKLFF	TGTGCCAGCAGCATCGACAGGGAAAAACTGTTTTTT
TRBV28	TRBJ1-1	TRBD1	once	CASRVRDRENTEAFF	TGTGCCAGCAGAGTCAGGGACAGGGAGAACACTGAAGCTTTCTTT
TRBV7-9	TRBJ2-2	.	.	CASSLSNTGELFF	TGTGCCAGCAGCCTTTCCAACACCGGGGAGCTGTTTTTT
TRBV19	TRBJ1-5	.	.	CASSIERRANQPQHF	TGTGCCAGTAGTATAGAGCGCCGGGCTAATCAGCCCCAGCATTTT
TRBV28	TRBJ2-6	TRBD1	.	CASSSRTGAPGANVLTF	TGTGCCAGCAGTTCAAGGACAGGCGCCCCTGGGGCCAACGTCCTGACTTTC
TRBV7-9	TRBJ2-7	TRBD2	.	CASSRTGGLEQYF	TGTGCCAGCAGCCGAACCGGGGGGTTGGAGCAGTACTTC
TRBV10-1	TRBJ1-5	.	.	CASSESGGQPQHF	TGCGCCAGCAGTGAGTCTGGCGGTCAGCCCCAGCATTTT
TRBV5-1	TRBJ1-1	.	.	CASTPTGPNMNTEAFF	TGCGCCAGCACTCCCACGGGACCGAACATGAACACTGAAGCTTTCTTT
TRBV2	TRBJ1-2	.	few	CASSREAGYTF	TGTGCCAGCAGTCGGGAGGCTGGCTACACCTTC
TRBV10-3	TRBJ2-3	.	once	CAVRGSGGADTQYF	TGTGCCGTCCGAGGGTCAGGCGGGGCAGATACGCAGTATTTT